This TCR beta chain originates from a study of blood T cell repertoires in COVID-19. There are 11 residues in the CDR3. Germline-derived CDR1 and CDR2 are LNHDA and SQIVND (reference sequence). V was shortened by 5 bases and J by 5 bases, with 7 bases between the two germline ends. Repertoires were generated with immunoSEQ multiplex PCR, while TCRdb's copy carries only in-frame clones and drops some. Of around 200,000 clones in the sample, just over 85% were seen once. The sequenced sample was peripheral blood. The origin of this receptor is a man aged 80 or over with acute or convalescent COVID-19. The chain employs TRBV19 and TRBJ2-7; D remains unclear. The CDR3 loop reads CASSLVNEQYF. The CDR3 bases are TGTGCCAGTAGTTTAGTTAACGAGCAGTACTTC.